This T cell receptor (beta chain) was documented in a study of post-analysis software for immune sequencing data. The study, taken as a whole, reports: Relative to controls, patients had roughly five TRBV segments at higher frequency, with TRBV5-6, TRBV5-1 and TRBV20-1 among these.

Unique molecular identifiers were carried by the TCR beta cDNA libraries. It was from about 0.94 to 9.7 million T cells that 500,000 or so cDNA molecules came. TCRdb used MiXCR to reprocess the PCR reads, holding one entry per CDR3 protein. The sample contains about 400,000 distinct CDR3 sequences, less than 35% of which appear only once. This clonotype occurred a few times. Its target is unknown. J was trimmed by 4 bases and V by 2 bases; bases with no gene match: 15. From germline, CDR1 is DFQATT and CDR2 SNEGSKA (reference sequence). The CDR3 totals 20 residues. V gene TRBV20-1 combines with J gene TRBJ2-1, with 15 nucleotides matching TRBD2. The sample taken for sequencing was blood. The sequence was obtained from a girl aged 10-17 years with multiple sclerosis. DNA of the CDR3: TGCAGTGCTAGAAAACAAGCAGGGACTAGCGGGGGGTCGGGGTACAATGAGCAGTTCTTC. Translation: CSARKQAGTSGGSGYNEQFF.